The rows below give T cell receptor beta chains drawn from one sample of a study of cytomegalovirus exposure and HLA in healthy donors. Generated by immunoSEQ multiplex PCR, the TCRdb table keeps only in-frame clones and is missing some. The sample records around 200,000 clones, around 83% being singletons. Sequenced input: PBMCs. The receptor source for this set is a man aged 45-60 years in good health and CMV-seronegative. Each CDR3 is given with its conserved first and last residue. D genes are given only for firm matches. Clone size is given for some rows only: seen once, a few or many times, or a class if the clone is expanded.

TRBV27	-	TRBJ2-7	TRBD1	TGTGCCAGCAAACAGTTCCGGGACAGGGGATACGAGCAGTACTTC	CASKQFRDRGYEQYF
TRBV4-1	-	TRBJ2-7	TRBD1	TGCGCCAGCAGCCTCGGGACAGGGGACCACGAGCAGTACTTC	CASSLGTGDHEQYF
TRBV2	once	TRBJ2-1	TRBD2	TGTGCCAGCAGTGAAGGAGCGGGGGGGAGGAATGAGCAGTTCTTC	CASSEGAGGRNEQFF
TRBV7-3	-	TRBJ2-1	TRBD2	TGTGCCAGCAGCTTAGCGGGGGGGTGGAATGAGCAGTTCTTC	CASSLAGGWNEQFF
TRBV5-8	once	TRBJ1-3	-	TGTGCCAGCAGCTTGGCCGGGGGGGCTTACTCTGGAAACACCATATATTTT	CASSLAGGAYSGNTIYF
TRBV4-1	-	TRBJ2-4	-	TGCGCCAGCAGCCAAGATCAGGGCCGACTAGCCAAAAACATTCAGTACTTC	CASSQDQGRLAKNIQYF
TRBV6-5	-	TRBJ2-7	TRBD2	TGTGCCAGCAGTTCCGGGACTAGAGGGTCCTACGAGCAGTACTTC	CASSSGTRGSYEQYF
TRBV28	few	TRBJ2-2	TRBD1	TGTGCCAGCAGTTGGGGACAGGGTGTAAGCACCGGGGAGCTGTTTTTT	CASSWGQGVSTGELFF
TRBV29-1	-	TRBJ2-6	-	TGCAGCGTCGGCTCTGGGGCCAACGTCCTGACTTTC	CSVGSGANVLTF
TRBV4-1	-	TRBJ2-3	TRBD2	TGCGCCAGCAGCCAACTGGGACTAGCGGGACCCACAGATACGCAGTATTTT	CASSQLGLAGPTDTQYF
TRBV27	-	TRBJ2-4	TRBD1	TGTGCCAGGACAGGACAGGGCAGTGTACTAGCCAAAAACATTCAGTACTTC	CARTGQGSVLAKNIQYF
TRBV28	-	TRBJ1-4	-	TGTGCCAGCAGTTTACAGCAGGATGAAAAACTGTTTTTT	CASSLQQDEKLFF
TRBV18	-	TRBJ1-1	TRBD1	TGTGCCAGCTCACCACCGGGACAGGGAAGAAGAGATGCTTTCTTT	CASSPPGQGRRDAFF
TRBV5-6	-	TRBJ2-5	TRBD1	TGTGCCAGCAGCTTGTGGACAGGGGGCAGCGAGACCCAGTACTTC	CASSLWTGGSETQYF
TRBV7-8	-	TRBJ2-1	TRBD2	TGTGCCAGCAGCTTGCGGGAGGGGACCTACAATGAGCAGTTCTTC	CASSLREGTYNEQFF
TRBV19	-	TRBJ1-4	TRBD1	TGTGCCAGTACCCTATTCCAATCCGGACAGGCCGAAAAACTGTTTTTT	CASTLFQSGQAEKLFF
TRBV4-3	-	TRBJ2-5	-	TGCGCCAGCAGCCAACGACGCGGGGCGCAATGGGATTCTCAAGAGACCCAGTACTTC	CASSQRRGAQWDSQETQYF
TRBV7-2	once	TRBJ2-3	TRBD2	TGTGCCAGCAGCTTAGGTAACGGGGGGGCAAGAGATACGCAGTATTTT	CASSLGNGGARDTQYF
TRBV7-2	-	TRBJ1-1	TRBD1	TGTGCCAGCAGCTTCCAGGGGGCGGGCACTGAAGCTTTCTTT	CASSFQGAGTEAFF
TRBV9	-	TRBJ1-1	-	TGTGCCAGCAGCGTATTGCCAGACACTGAAGCTTTCTTT	CASSVLPDTEAFF